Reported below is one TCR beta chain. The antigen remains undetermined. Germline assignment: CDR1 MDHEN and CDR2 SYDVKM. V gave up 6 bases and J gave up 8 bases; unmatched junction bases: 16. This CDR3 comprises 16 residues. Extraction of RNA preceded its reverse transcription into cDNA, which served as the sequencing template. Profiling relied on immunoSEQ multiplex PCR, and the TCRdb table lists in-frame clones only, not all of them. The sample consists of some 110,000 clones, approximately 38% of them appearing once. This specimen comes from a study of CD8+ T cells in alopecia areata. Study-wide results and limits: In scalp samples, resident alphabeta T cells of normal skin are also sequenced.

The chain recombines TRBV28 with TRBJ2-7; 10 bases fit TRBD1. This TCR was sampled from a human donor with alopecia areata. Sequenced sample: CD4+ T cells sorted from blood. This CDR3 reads CASRERTGGAPFKQYF. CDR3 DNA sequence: TGTGCCAGCAGGGAGAGGACAGGGGGTGCCCCTTTCAAGCAGTACTTC.